What follows are 18 T cell receptor beta chains derived from one specimen sequenced in a study of cytomegalovirus exposure and HLA in healthy donors. Researchers ran the PCR with 60 Vbeta and 13 Jbeta primers. The table came from immunoSEQ multiplex PCR; TCRdb's copy has only in-frame clones and leaves some out. The data contain 200,000 to 250,000 clones, roughly four fifths of them singletons. The sequenced sample was PBMCs. The receptors here all came from a girl aged 10-17 years in good health and CMV-seronegative.

As for this clone: The germline gene is not matched at one end of the junction; a read error may be the cause. The chain joins TRBV7-7 to TRBJ2-7; 10 nucleotides align to TRBD2. In germline, CDR1 is SSHAT, CDR2 FNYEAQ (reference sequence). The CDR3 extends over 15 amino acids. The CDR3 loop is CASSFSLAGKSEQYF. DNA of the CDR3: TGTGCTAGCAGCTTCTCACTAGCGGGAAAGTCCGAGCAGTACTTC.

This chain joins TRBV4-1 and TRBJ1-1; D is unclear. The CDR3 has 17 amino acids. CDR1 and CDR2 (germline): MGHRA, YSYEKL. V shed 0 bases and J shed 0 bases, with 14 bases lying between them. CDR3 amino acids: CASSQDFGVLVNTEAFF. Written as DNA, the CDR3 is TGCGCCAGCAGCCAAGATTTCGGGGTCCTAGTGAACACTGAAGCTTTCTTT.

The chain links TRBV28 to TRBJ2-7; TRBD1 might be the D (6 bases). Germline V CDR1 and CDR2: MDHEN, SYDVKM. The V end was cut by 6 bases, the J end by 2 bases, with 14 bases between. CDR3 length: 14 amino acids. As DNA, the CDR3 is TGTGCCAGCAGCTCGGGACAATCTACCTACGAGCAGTACTTC. Residues: CASSSGQSTYEQYF. The whole variable domain, filled in from reference TRBV28 and TRBJ2-7, reads DVKVTQSSRYLVKRTGEKVFLECVQDMDHENMFWYRQDPGLGLRLIYFSYDVKMKEKGDIPEGYSVSREKKERFSLILESASTNQTSMYLCASSSGQSTYEQYFGPGTRLTVT.

The chain has TRBV11-2 and TRBJ2-1, with 13 bases identical to TRBD2. The germline V gene encodes CDR1 SGHAT and CDR2 FQNNGV. V lost 5 bases, J lost 8 bases, and 6 bases stayed unmatched. The CDR3 runs 15 residues. The DNA of the CDR3 is TGTGCCAGCAGCCCTCGACTAGCGGGGGGTGATGAGCAGTTCTTC. Encoded protein: CASSPRLAGGDEQFF. Filled out from reference TRBV11-2 and TRBJ2-1, the complete variable domain reads EAGVAQSPRYKIIEKRQSVAFWCNPISGHATLYWYQQILGQGPKLLIQFQNNGVVDDSQLPKDRFSAERLKGVDSTLKIQPAKLEDSAVYLCASSPRLAGGDEQFFGPGTRLTVL.

CDR3 residues: CASSEALRDYGYTF. The CDR3 coding sequence is TGTGCCAGCAGTGAAGCGCTGAGGGACTATGGCTACACCTTC. V is TRBV6-1 and J is TRBJ1-2, with D uncertain. Germline V gives CDR1 MNHNS, CDR2 SASEGT. The CDR3 covers 14 residues. The V end lost 0 bases, the J end lost 3 bases, and 8 bases lay between the germline ends.

The chain is built from TRBV4-3 and TRBJ2-4, with D possibly matching TRBD1 (5 bases). V lost 0 bases to trimming and J lost 6 bases, with 6 bases between them. The CDR3 sequence is 13 residues long. Germline loops: CDR1 LGHNA, CDR2 YSLEER. The CDR3, as DNA: TGCGCCAGCAGCCAAGATCAGGGAAACATTCAGTACTTC. This codes for CASSQDQGNIQYF.

The chain joins TRBV23-1 to TRBJ2-7; 8 bases fit TRBD1. TRBV23-1 is designated an ORF whose function remains uncertain. The CDR3 has 15 amino acids. Trimming cost V 3 bases and J 0 bases; bases outside gene matches: 4. CDR3 nucleotides: TGCGCCAGCAGTCAGGGGACAGGTTTCTCCTACGAGCAGTACTTC. Translation: CASSQGTGFSYEQYF.

The DNA for the CDR3 is TGTGCCAGCAGCCCCCCCCTGGGAGGAACGGGCGAAGCTTTCTTT. Its protein product is CASSPPLGGTGEAFF. V is TRBV4-2 and J is TRBJ1-1; D ambiguous. CDR3 length: 15 amino acids. Germline V gene lookup returns CDR1 LGHNA and CDR2 YNFKEQ. With 4 bases removed from V and 8 bases from J, the gap between germline ends came to 20 bases.

On this clone: The junction differs from germline at one of its ends, possibly a read error. The V call is TRBV7-3, the J call TRBJ2-5, with 13 nucleotides matching TRBD2. Germline CDR1 SGHTA, CDR2 FQGTGA. The CDR3 length is 15 residues. The CDR3, as DNA: TGTGCCAGCAGCCCGCCACCCGAGACTAGCGGGAGGTTGCACTTC. Its translation is CASSPPPETSGRLHF.

The rearrangement links TRBV7-8 to TRBJ2-2, with D perhaps TRBD2 (6 bases). V shed 0 bases and J shed 7 bases, with 15 bases lying between them. This CDR3 region has 16 residues. The germline V gene has CDR1 SGHVS and CDR2 FQNEAQ. CDR3 bases: TGTGCCAGCAGCTTAGCAGAACCTAGCGTCGGCGGGGAGCTGTTTTTT. Encoded protein: CASSLAEPSVGGELFF. Supplemented by reference TRBV7-8 and TRBJ2-2, the full variable domain reads GAGVSQSPRYKVAKRGQDVALRCDPISGHVSLFWYQQALGQGPEFLTYFQNEAQLDKSGLPSDRFFAERPEGSVSTLKIQRTQQEDSAVYLCASSLAEPSVGGELFFGEGSRLTVL.

The chain uses TRBV6-5 and TRBJ2-7, with 9 bases aligning to TRBD1. Germline CDR1 and CDR2: MNHEY and SVGAGI. Germline trimming cut 2 bases from V and 3 bases from J; bases unmatched to any gene: 2. This CDR3 spans 14 amino acids. The CDR3 spells CASSYGTGLYEQYF. In DNA, the CDR3 is TGTGCCAGCAGTTACGGGACAGGGCTCTACGAGCAGTACTTC.

The rearrangement uses TRBV30 and TRBJ1-1; D not resolved. CDR3 size: 17 residues. Trimming took off 0 bases at V and 2 bases at J, with 19 bases between the two ends. Per the germline V gene, CDR1 is GTSNPN and CDR2 is SVGIG (reference sequence). CDR3 amino acids: CAWSVVRAFGVNTEAFF. The CDR3 coding sequence is TGTGCCTGGAGTGTAGTCCGGGCCTTCGGGGTAAACACTGAAGCTTTCTTT.

The CDR3 nucleotides read TGTGCCAGCTGGAACGGGGGGGGAGGTGAGCAGTTCTTC. It specifies CASWNGGGGEQFF. The chain recombines TRBV6-1 with TRBJ2-1, with 8 bases fitting TRBD2. V was pared by 8 bases and J by 9 bases, with 9 bases of the junction left unmatched. The CDR3 extends over 13 amino acids. Germline assignment: CDR1 MNHNS and CDR2 SASEGT.

V and J are TRBV27 and TRBJ2-5; 7 bases are shared with TRBD1. The CDR3 runs 15 residues. The V gene's germline CDR1 is MNHEY and CDR2 SMNVEV (reference sequence). The V gene end was trimmed by 6 bases and the J gene end by 0 bases; junction bases not matched to a gene: 7. The CDR3 sequence: CASSYRDSNQETQYF. CDR3 coding DNA: TGTGCCAGCAGCTACCGGGACAGCAACCAAGAGACCCAGTACTTC.

To note about this clone: At one end the junction does not follow the germline gene, possibly because of a read error. V gene TRBV14 combines with J gene TRBJ1-2, with 7 bases that match TRBD1. The CDR3 has 12 residues. Looked up from germline, CDR1 is SGHDN and CDR2 is FVKESK. CDR3 DNA: TGTGCCAGCAGTCGCTGGACAGGCCGGCCCTTCTTC. Translation: CASSRWTGRPFF.

V and J are TRBV28 and TRBJ1-1, with D hard to call. This CDR3 spans 12 amino acids. Germline V gives CDR1 MDHEN, CDR2 SYDVKM. V lost 7 bases, J lost 4 bases, and 10 bases lay in between. The CDR3 DNA reads TGTGCCAGCACGGTTGCGGGCACTGAAGCTTTCTTT. Translation: CASTVAGTEAFF.

The chain recombines TRBV28 with TRBJ1-4, with 7 bases matching TRBD1. J was trimmed by 2 bases and V by 1 base; bases with no gene match: 4. The CDR3 runs 16 residues. Germline V gene lookup returns CDR1 MDHEN and CDR2 SYDVKM. Written as DNA, the CDR3 is TGTGCCAGCAGTTTATTAATACAGGGGACTAATGAAAAACTGTTTTTT. Amino acid sequence: CASSLLIQGTNEKLFF.

This chain links TRBV4-1 with TRBJ2-7; D unresolved. Looked up from germline, CDR1 is MGHRA and CDR2 is YSYEKL. Between the trimmed V and J ends, which lost 2 bases and 8 bases, there was a span of 13 bases. The CDR3 extends over 13 amino acids. Here the CDR3 reads CASSQSAQTKQYF. CDR3 DNA: TGCGCCAGCAGCCAATCGGCCCAAACTAAGCAGTACTTC.